Presented here are 29 T cell receptor beta chains from one specimen sequenced in a study of regulatory T cells in long-lasting Graves disease. The TCR beta library used iRepertoire HTBI primers with Arm-PCR amplification of CDR3. One entry per CDR3 protein, called by TCRdb with MiXCR from the multiplex PCR reads. The sample holds under 500,000 distinct CDR3 sequences; less than 25% are singletons and the top ten take about 7.8%. Time point of the sample: persistent/refractory GD, antithyroid drugs over 5 years with positive TRAb. The TCR library was made from RNA extracted from PBMCs. The sample was peripheral blood mononuclear cells (PBMCs), taken when the disease was refractory, from a patient treated with antithyroid drugs. These receptors all stem from a female donor with Graves disease.

The gene calls are TRBV7-3 and TRBJ2-2; D unresolved. This CDR3 comprises 15 residues. Trimming cost V 1 base and J 6 bases, with 12 bases left between them. Germline CDR1 SGHTA, CDR2 FQGTGA. The CDR3 DNA sequence: TGTGCCAGCAGCTTAAGCGGCATTTCGGCCGGGGAGCTGTTTTTT. This sequence encodes CASSLSGISAGELFF.

V gene TRBV7-9 combines with J gene TRBJ2-5; TRBD1 aligns across 7 bases. This CDR3 comprises 14 residues. Trimming cost V 5 bases and J 5 bases; bases outside gene matches: 8. Germline V gives CDR1 SEHNR, CDR2 FQNEAQ (reference sequence). The CDR3 is CASSRGQREETQYF. CDR3 sequence (DNA): TGTGCCAGCAGCCGGGGACAGAGAGAGGAGACCCAGTACTTC.

J is TRBJ2-2 and V is TRBV25-1, with 8 bases that match TRBD1. Germline V CDR1 and CDR2: MGHDK, SYGVNS. CDR3 size: 18 residues. Trimming cost V 1 base and J 3 bases; bases outside gene matches: 10. This CDR3 is CASSESRPGQAYTGELFF. CDR3 DNA sequence: TGTGCCAGCAGTGAATCGAGGCCGGGACAGGCTTACACCGGGGAGCTGTTTTTT.

J is TRBJ2-5 and V is TRBV11-2; D call uncertain. The ends were cut back, 1 base at V and 3 bases at J, with 3 bases in the middle. The CDR3 has 12 amino acids. Germline V CDR1 and CDR2: SGHAT, FQNNGV. CDR3 sequence reads: CASSLVKETQYF. The CDR3 DNA reads as TGTGCCAGCAGCTTAGTAAAAGAGACCCAGTACTTC.

This clonotype has a count of ten or more. The genes are TRBV6-5 and TRBJ1-5; D remains unclear. Germline assignment: CDR1 MNHEY and CDR2 SVGAGI. This CDR3 spans 13 amino acids. The V gene lost 0 bases and the J gene lost 6 bases, with 6 bases spanning the gap. The CDR3 bases are TGTGCCAGCAGTTACTCGCCGGCTCAGCCCCAGCATTTT. This encodes CASSYSPAQPQHF.

This clonotype was detected once. The gene calls are TRBV5-1 and TRBJ2-1; 15 bases fit TRBD2. The length of the CDR3 is 16 residues. Trimming took 2 bases from V and 7 from J; bases not matched to a gene: 4. CDR1 and CDR2 (germline): SGHRS, YFSETQ. Here the CDR3 reads CASSFGLAGGANEQFF. CDR3 nucleotide sequence: TGCGCCAGCAGCTTCGGACTAGCGGGAGGGGCGAATGAGCAGTTCTTC.

This clonotype has only a few counts. This chain uses TRBV14 with TRBJ2-7, with TRBD1 identical over 10 bases. Germline V gives CDR1 SGHDN, CDR2 FVKESK. This CDR3 spans 16 amino acids. V lost 3 bases, J lost 3 bases, and 8 bases stayed unmatched. As DNA, the CDR3 is TGTGCCAGCAGCCAGACGCCGGGACAGGGGATCTACGAGCAGTACTTC. Encoded protein: CASSQTPGQGIYEQYF.

This clonotype has ten or more counts. The chain joins TRBV20-1 to TRBJ1-2; D not resolved. Germline CDR1 is DFQATT and CDR2 is SNEGSKA (reference sequence). The CDR3 is 10 residues long. V lost 6 bases, J lost 6 bases, and 8 bases lay in between. Written as DNA, the CDR3 is TGCAGTGCAACCACTGATGGCTACACCTTC. Protein product: CSATTDGYTF.

The CDR3 spells CASSISGTDGLAKNIQYF. The CDR3 nucleotides are TGTGCCAGTAGTATATCCGGGACAGATGGCCTAGCCAAAAACATTCAGTACTTC. V usage is TRBV19 and J usage is TRBJ2-4; TRBD1 aligns across 7 bases. Germline V lookup: CDR1 LNHDA, CDR2 SQIVND (reference sequence). The V segment lost 2 bases and the J segment 0 bases; nucleotides outside the gene matches: 10. The CDR3 is 18 residues long.

This clonotype has a single count. A read error is possible here, since a much larger clone lies one base away. This chain joins TRBV11-2 and TRBJ2-7; 14 nucleotides agree with TRBD2. Germline loops: CDR1 SGHAT, CDR2 FQNNGV. Trimming at V came to 5 bases and at J to 1 base, leaving 7 bases not matched to a gene. This CDR3 is built from 17 residues. The CDR3 region has the DNA TGTGCCAGCAGCCCCTTCGGGACTAGCGGGAGTTCCTACGAGCAGTACTTC. This sequence encodes CASSPFGTSGSSYEQYF.

The J gene is TRBJ2-2, the V gene TRBV6-1; 7 bases are a match to TRBD2. Trimming at V came to 5 bases and at J to 3 bases, leaving 9 bases not matched to a gene. The CDR3 has 16 residues. Germline loops: CDR1 MNHNS, CDR2 SASEGT. The CDR3 protein is CASSKLALEHTGELFF. The CDR3 DNA follows: TGTGCCAGCAGTAAACTAGCGCTGGAGCACACCGGGGAGCTGTTTTTT.

The V call is TRBV10-3, the J call TRBJ1-1, with no clear D. This CDR3 has 13 residues. Germline V gives CDR1 ENHRY, CDR2 SYGVKD. V shed 6 bases and J shed 5 bases, with 13 bases lying between them. Here the CDR3 DNA reads TGTGCCATCAGACTCCGTACGGGGACTGAAGCTTTCTTT. Translation gives CAIRLRTGTEAFF.

In its sample, this clonotype was seen many times. The V and J genes are TRBV19 and TRBJ1-1, with D maybe TRBD1 (5 bases). Trimming shortened V by 3 bases and J by 3 bases, and 11 bases separated the two germline ends. The CDR3 spans 14 residues. The germline V gene encodes CDR1 LNHDA and CDR2 SQIVND (reference sequence). CDR3: CASSIGGTDTEAFF. The CDR3 nucleotides read TGTGCCAGTAGTATCGGGGGAACGGACACTGAAGCTTTCTTT.

In this sample, this clonotype turned up many times. Being one base from a much bigger clone, this may be a read error. The gene calls are TRBV28 and TRBJ2-7; D is unclear. The germline V and J ends were trimmed by 5 bases and 2 bases, with 1 base remaining between them. Germline CDR1 reads MDHEN; CDR2 reads SYDVKM. The CDR3 is 10 amino acids. In DNA, the CDR3 is TGTGCCAGCAGTGCCTACGAGCAGTACTTC. Translating it yields CASSAYEQYF. Supplemented by reference TRBV28 and TRBJ2-7, the full variable domain reads DVKVTQSSRYLVKRTGEKVFLECVQDMDHENMFWYRQDPGLGLRLIYFSYDVKMKEKGDIPEGYSVSREKKERFSLILESASTNQTSMYLCASSAYEQYFGPGTRLTVT.

The chain joins TRBV27 to TRBJ1-1, with D possibly being TRBD1 (5 bases). Trimming took 2 bases from V and 1 from J, leaving 11 bases between them. Germline V gives CDR1 MNHEY, CDR2 SMNVEV (reference sequence). CDR3 length: 15 residues. CDR3 region: CASSLMPGPNTEAFF. In DNA, the CDR3 is TGTGCCAGCAGTTTAATGCCGGGGCCGAACACTGAAGCTTTCTTT.

This clonotype has just a few counts. The chain links TRBV7-9 to TRBJ1-2, with no clear D. The length of the CDR3 is 15 residues. Germline V lookup: CDR1 SEHNR, CDR2 FQNEAQ (reference sequence). Trimming removed 5 bases at V and 0 bases at J, with 13 bases between. The DNA of the CDR3 is TGTGCCAGCAGCCACCCCCAGGAGACTAACTATGGCTACACCTTC. Its protein is CASSHPQETNYGYTF. Based on the CDR3 plus reference TRBV7-9 and TRBJ1-2, the full variable domain is DTGVSQNPRHKITKRGQNVTFRCDPISEHNRLYWYRQTLGQGPEFLTYFQNEAQLEKSRLLSDRFSAERPKGSFSTLEIQRTEQGDSAMYLCASSHPQETNYGYTFGSGTRLTVV.

This clonotype was observed many times. The chain couples TRBV15 to TRBJ1-4; possible D gene TRBD1, 5 bases. From germline, CDR1 is LNHNV and CDR2 YYDKDF (reference sequence). This CDR3 contains 17 residues. Trimming cost V 0 bases and J 0 bases, with 11 bases left between them. CDR3 nucleotides: TGTGCCACCAGCAGAGACGGTCAGGGCGCAACTAATGAAAAACTGTTTTTT. Translating it yields CATSRDGQGATNEKLFF. The full variable domain, with the rest looked up from reference TRBV15 and TRBJ1-4, is DAMVIQNPRYQVTQFGKPVTLSCSQTLNHNVMYWYQQKSSQAPKLLFHYYDKDFNNEADTPDNFQSRRPNTSFCFLDIRSPGLGDTAMYLCATSRDGQGATNEKLFFGSGTQLSVL.

This clonotype was seen repeatedly, ten times or more. The genes are TRBV28 and TRBJ2-5; D is ambiguous. CDR3 length equals 15 residues. In germline, CDR1 is MDHEN, CDR2 SYDVKM. Trimming took off 4 bases at V and 5 bases at J, with 17 bases between the two ends. The CDR3 loop reads CASSSSTESTETQYF. The CDR3 DNA is TGTGCCAGCAGTTCCTCGACGGAATCAACGGAGACCCAGTACTTC.

The V call is TRBV6-1, the J call TRBJ2-2; TRBD1 is a possible D gene (5 bases). Trimming took 8 bases from V and 6 from J, leaving 10 bases between them. Germline V CDR1 and CDR2: MNHNS, SASEGT. The CDR3 spans 12 residues. The CDR3 DNA follows: TGTGCCAGCGTGGACACGGCCGGGGAGCTGTTTTTT. Amino acid sequence: CASVDTAGELFF.

In its sample, this clonotype was seen many times. The V and J genes are TRBV24-1 and TRBJ2-5, with 7 bases fitting TRBD2. The V gene end was trimmed by 4 bases and the J gene end by 5 bases; junction bases not matched to a gene: 6. Germline V lookup: CDR1 KGHDR, CDR2 SFDVKD. The CDR3 is made up of 14 amino acids. CDR3 sequence reads: CATSDPGGPETQYF. CDR3 sequence (DNA): TGTGCCACCAGTGACCCGGGAGGTCCGGAGACCCAGTACTTC.

The table lists this clonotype with many counts. V is TRBV2 and J is TRBJ2-5, with D perhaps matching TRBD1 (5 bases). The V end lost 4 bases, the J end lost 4 bases, and 19 bases lay between the germline ends. The V gene's germline CDR1 is SNHLY and CDR2 FYNNEI. The CDR3 totals 16 residues. Here the CDR3 reads CASSAVVWGPPETQYF. The CDR3 DNA sequence: TGTGCCAGCAGTGCGGTTGTCTGGGGCCCTCCAGAGACCCAGTACTTC.

This chain connects TRBV6-2 or TRBV6-3 to TRBJ1-1; the D gene is possibly TRBD1 (5 bases). This CDR3 region has 13 residues. V lost 6 bases, J lost 8 bases, and 16 bases lay in between. Germline assignment: CDR1 MNHEY and CDR2 SVGEGT. CDR3 DNA: TGTGCCAGCAGAAACCCACCGGGACGGGAAGCTTTCTTT. Translating gives CASRNPPGREAFF.

This clonotype came up a few times. Mismatch with germline at one junction end may stem from a read error. The rearrangement uses TRBV7-2 and TRBJ2-2; 10 positions agree with TRBD2. Germline V gene data show CDR1 as SGHTA and CDR2 as FQGNSA. This CDR3 region has 16 residues. CDR3 region: CSSSSISGRITGELFF. Written as DNA, the CDR3 is TGTTCCAGCAGCTCAATTAGCGGGAGGATAACCGGGGAGCTGTTTTTT. Together with reference TRBV7-2 and TRBJ2-2, the CDR3 gives the full variable domain: GAGVSQSPSNKVTEKGKDVELRCDPISGHTALYWYRQSLGQGLEFLIYFQGNSAPDKSGLPSDRFSAERTGGSVSTLTIQRTQQEDSAVYLCSSSSISGRITGELFFGEGSRLTVL.

This clonotype was seen a handful of times. This sequence joins TRBV19 and TRBJ2-5, with 11 nucleotides matching TRBD2. Trimming cost V 3 bases and J 4 bases; bases outside gene matches: 7. From germline, CDR1 is LNHDA and CDR2 SQIVND (reference sequence). The CDR3 spans 16 residues. For the CDR3, the DNA is TGTGCCAGTAGTATCCGTCGGCTAGCGGGAGGAGAGACCCAGTACTTC. Translating it yields CASSIRRLAGGETQYF.

This clonotype has a handful of counts. The CDR3 loop is CASSETGQGAGGYTF. The DNA for the CDR3 is TGTGCCAGCAGCGAGACCGGACAGGGGGCAGGGGGCTACACCTTC. The chain uses TRBV7-9 and TRBJ1-2; TRBD1 matches at 11 bases. V gave up 5 bases and J gave up 8 bases; unmatched junction bases: 10. The germline CDR1 and CDR2 sequences are SEHNR and FQNEAQ (reference sequence). This CDR3 spans 15 amino acids.

Ten or more counts support this clonotype. The rearrangement uses TRBV28 and TRBJ1-4; a possible D gene is TRBD1 (6 bases). This CDR3 comprises 16 residues. V was cut by 5 bases and J by 0 bases, with 13 bases left in between. CDR1 is MDHEN, CDR2 SYDVKM, per germline. The CDR3: CASSPGEGATNEKLFF. The CDR3 bases are TGTGCCAGCAGTCCCGGGGAGGGGGCAACTAATGAAAAACTGTTTTTT.

This clonotype has a count of ten or more. The rearrangement joins TRBV2 to TRBJ1-5, with 8 bases matching TRBD1. After removal of 6 bases from V and 0 bases from J, the junction contained 16 bases not matched to a gene. Germline loops: CDR1 SNHLY, CDR2 FYNNEI. The CDR3 is 19 amino acids. The CDR3 is CASRGFVTGDKNSNQPQHF. The CDR3 nucleotides are TGTGCCAGCAGGGGGTTTGTGACAGGGGATAAAAATAGCAATCAGCCCCAGCATTTT.

This clonotype came up many times. The gene calls are TRBV20-1 and TRBJ1-1; the D is unclear. Between the trimmed V and J ends, which lost 6 bases and 0 bases, there was a span of 8 bases. CDR1 is DFQATT, CDR2 SNEGSKA, per germline (reference sequence). CDR3 length: 12 residues. The CDR3 region is CSAETVNTEAFF. The DNA for the CDR3 is TGCAGTGCCGAGACCGTGAACACTGAAGCTTTCTTT.

This clonotype was detected many times. The chain joins TRBV27 to TRBJ1-1; D remains ambiguous. V was shortened by 2 bases and J by 7 bases, with 17 bases between the two germline ends. The CDR3 spans 15 residues. From germline, CDR1 is MNHEY and CDR2 SMNVEV (reference sequence). For the CDR3, the DNA is TGTGCCAGCAGTTTAGCAGCAGCCACTTGGGGTGAAGCTTTCTTT. Protein sequence: CASSLAAATWGEAFF.